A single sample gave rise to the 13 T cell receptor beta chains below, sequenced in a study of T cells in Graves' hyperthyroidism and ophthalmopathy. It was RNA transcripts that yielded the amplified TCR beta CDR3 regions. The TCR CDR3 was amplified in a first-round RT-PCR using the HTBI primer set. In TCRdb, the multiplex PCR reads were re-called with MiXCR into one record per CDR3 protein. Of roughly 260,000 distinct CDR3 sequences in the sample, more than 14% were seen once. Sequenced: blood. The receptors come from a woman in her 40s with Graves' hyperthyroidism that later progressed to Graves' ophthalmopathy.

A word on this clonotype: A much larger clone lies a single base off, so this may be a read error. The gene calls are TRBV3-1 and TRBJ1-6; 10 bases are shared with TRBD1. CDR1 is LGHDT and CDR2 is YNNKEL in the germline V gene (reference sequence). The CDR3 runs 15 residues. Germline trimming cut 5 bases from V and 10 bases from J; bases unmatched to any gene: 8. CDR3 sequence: CASSASTGGRSPLHF. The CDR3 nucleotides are TGTGCCAGCAGCGCGTCGACAGGGGGCCGGTCACCCCTCCACTTT.

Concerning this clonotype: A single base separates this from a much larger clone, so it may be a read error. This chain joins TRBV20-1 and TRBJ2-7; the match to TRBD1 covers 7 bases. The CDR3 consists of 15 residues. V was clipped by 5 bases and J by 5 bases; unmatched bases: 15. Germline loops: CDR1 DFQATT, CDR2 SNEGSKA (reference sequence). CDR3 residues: CSAPPNPTGTHEQYF. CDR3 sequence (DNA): TGCAGTGCTCCCCCGAATCCGACAGGGACCCACGAGCAGTACTTC.

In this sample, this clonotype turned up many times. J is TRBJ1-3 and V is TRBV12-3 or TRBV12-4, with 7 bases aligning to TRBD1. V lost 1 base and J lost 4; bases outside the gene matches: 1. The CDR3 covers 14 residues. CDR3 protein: CASSLGRGGNTIYF. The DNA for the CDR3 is TGTGCCAGCAGTTTAGGCAGGGGGGGAAACACCATATATTTT.

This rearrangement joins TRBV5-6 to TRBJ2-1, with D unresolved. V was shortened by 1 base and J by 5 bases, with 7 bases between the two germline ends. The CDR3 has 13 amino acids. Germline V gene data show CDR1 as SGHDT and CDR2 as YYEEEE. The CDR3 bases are TGTGCCAGCAGCTTGCCGGAGAACAATGAGCAGTTCTTC. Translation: CASSLPENNEQFF.

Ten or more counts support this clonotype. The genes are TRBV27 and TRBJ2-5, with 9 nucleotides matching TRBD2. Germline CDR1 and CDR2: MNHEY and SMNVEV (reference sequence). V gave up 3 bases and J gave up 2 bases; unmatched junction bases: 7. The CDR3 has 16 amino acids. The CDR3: CASSFTSLAGQETQYF. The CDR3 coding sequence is TGTGCCAGCAGTTTTACTTCGCTAGCGGGACAAGAGACCCAGTACTTC.

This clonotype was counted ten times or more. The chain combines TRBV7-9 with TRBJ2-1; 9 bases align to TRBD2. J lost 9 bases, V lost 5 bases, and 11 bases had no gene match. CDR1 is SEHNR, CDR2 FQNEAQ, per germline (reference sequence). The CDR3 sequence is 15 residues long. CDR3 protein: CASSPVAGAWTEQFF. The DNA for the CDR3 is TGTGCCAGCAGCCCCGTAGCGGGAGCCTGGACTGAGCAGTTCTTC.

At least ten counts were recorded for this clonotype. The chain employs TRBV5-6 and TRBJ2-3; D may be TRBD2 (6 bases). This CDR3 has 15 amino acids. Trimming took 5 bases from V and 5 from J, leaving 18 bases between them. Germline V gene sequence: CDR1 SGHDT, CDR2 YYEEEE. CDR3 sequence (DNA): TGTGCCAGCAGTCTCGGTCTAGCGATACAAGATACGCAGTATTTT. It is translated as CASSLGLAIQDTQYF.

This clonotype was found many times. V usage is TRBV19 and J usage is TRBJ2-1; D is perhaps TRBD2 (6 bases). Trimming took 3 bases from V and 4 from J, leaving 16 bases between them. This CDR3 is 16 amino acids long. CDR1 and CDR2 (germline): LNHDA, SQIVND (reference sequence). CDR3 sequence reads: CASSIPSVTLYNEQFF. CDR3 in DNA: TGTGCCAGTAGTATTCCTAGCGTTACCCTTTACAATGAGCAGTTCTTC.

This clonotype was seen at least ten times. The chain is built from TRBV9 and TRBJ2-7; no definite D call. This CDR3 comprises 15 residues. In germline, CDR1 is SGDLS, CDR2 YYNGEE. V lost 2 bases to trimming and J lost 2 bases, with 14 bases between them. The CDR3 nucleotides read TGTGCCAGCAGCGTTTCGAAGGAATCGGCCTACGAGCAGTACTTC. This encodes CASSVSKESAYEQYF.

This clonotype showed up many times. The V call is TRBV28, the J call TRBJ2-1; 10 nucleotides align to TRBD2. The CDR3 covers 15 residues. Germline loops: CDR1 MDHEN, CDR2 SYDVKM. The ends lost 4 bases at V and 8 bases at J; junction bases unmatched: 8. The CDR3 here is CASSWGLAGVYEQFF. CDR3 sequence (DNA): TGTGCCAGCAGTTGGGGTCTAGCGGGAGTTTATGAGCAGTTCTTC.

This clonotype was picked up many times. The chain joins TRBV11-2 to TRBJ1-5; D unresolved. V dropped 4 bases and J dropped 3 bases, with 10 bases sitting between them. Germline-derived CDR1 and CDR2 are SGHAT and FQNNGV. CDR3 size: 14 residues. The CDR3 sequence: CASSSSGLNQPQHF. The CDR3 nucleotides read TGTGCCAGCAGCTCCTCCGGGCTCAATCAGCCCCAGCATTTT.

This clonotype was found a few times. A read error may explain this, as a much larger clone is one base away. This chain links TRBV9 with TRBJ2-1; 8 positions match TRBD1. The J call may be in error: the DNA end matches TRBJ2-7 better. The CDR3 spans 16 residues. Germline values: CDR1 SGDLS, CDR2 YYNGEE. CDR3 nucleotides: TGTGCCAGCAGCGTCAGGGGGCTTTCAGGTTACAATGAGCAGTACTTC. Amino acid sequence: CASSVRGLSGYNEQYF.

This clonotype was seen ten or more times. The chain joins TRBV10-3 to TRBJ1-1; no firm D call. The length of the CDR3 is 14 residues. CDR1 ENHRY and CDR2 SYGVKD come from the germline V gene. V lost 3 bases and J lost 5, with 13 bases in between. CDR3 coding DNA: TGTGCCATCAGTGAAAGACCGGGGTGGACTGAAGCTTTCTTT. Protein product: CAISERPGWTEAFF.